Detailed here is one T cell receptor (beta chain). The antigen remains unidentified. The data derive from a study of T cell responses to AZD1222 COVID-19 vaccine. Study-wide background: Pooling of second doses given at about 4 or about 12 weeks was done.

Notes on the study in general: Seropositive AZD1222 recipients at baseline numbered only six or seven. There were vaccine-associated CD4 TCRs across spike, dominant at 160-218 and 743-854. Spike-specific TCR breadth and depth went up after people got two AZD1222 doses.

TCRdb's copy holds only in-frame clones and misses some; the assay was immunoSEQ multiplex PCR. The sample carries about 170,000 clones, roughly 92% recorded once. The CDR3 is 14 amino acids. V was trimmed by 5 bases and J by 8 bases, leaving 15 bases between them. From germline, CDR1 is MNHEY and CDR2 SVGAGI. This sample comprised peripheral blood, obtained on day 0 of AZD1222 vaccination. The source of this sequence is an adult in good health. This chain connects TRBV6-5 to TRBJ1-4; D unresolved. The CDR3 spells CASSRGPAAEKLFF. In nucleotides, the CDR3 is TGTGCCAGCAGTCGAGGGCCCGCCGCCGAAAAACTGTTTTTT.